What follows are 9 T cell receptor beta chains derived from one specimen sequenced in a study of blood T cell repertoires in acute mononucleosis. General study findings and limits: Public beta motifs plus an AV5-AJ31 alpha motif appeared to drive GLC-BM selection.

Profiled with immunoSEQ multiplex PCR; TCRdb holds only in-frame clones, not every one. Counted here are 2,600 or so clones, around a quarter occurring once; the ten biggest clones make up more than 45%. As to time point: convalescence about 6 months (5-8 months) after acute presentation (visit 7). Sample: EBV GLC epitope tetramer+ CD8+ T cells sorted from PBMCs, taken during convalescence from infectious mononucleosis. The subset is: CD8 T cells binding tetramer with EBV BMLF1 280-288 peptide (GLC-BM). These receptors all come from a woman under 30 with infectious mononucleosis caused by EBV.

This clone showed up just a few times. A junction end diverges from the germline sequence, so it may reflect a read error. The chain uses TRBV29-1 and TRBJ1-4; 10 bases match TRBD1. The germline V gene encodes CDR1 SQVTM and CDR2 ANQGSEA. This CDR3 has 14 residues. CDR3 coding DNA: TGCAGCGTAGGACAGGGGGGGACTAATGAAAAAACTGTTTTT. Its protein is CSVGQGGTNEKTVF.

The chain links TRBV4-2 to TRBJ2-5, with 7 bases aligning to TRBD2. With 7 bases clipped from V and 4 bases from J, the junction kept 3 bases outside the gene matches. This CDR3 has 12 residues. The germline V gene has CDR1 LGHNA and CDR2 YNFKEQ. The CDR3 bases are TGTGCCAGCACGACGGGAGGAGAGACCCAGTACTTC. Translating gives CASTTGGETQYF.

Regarding this clone: A much larger clone is a single base away; this may be a read error. This rearrangement joins TRBV9 to TRBJ2-5; the match to TRBD2 covers 14 bases. The DNA end is a closer match to TRBJ2-7, so the J assignment may be wrong. Germline V lookup: CDR1 SGDLS, CDR2 YYNGEE. The CDR3 covers 16 residues. CDR3 nucleotides: TGTGCCAGCAGCTTGGGACTAGCGGGAGTAGGGTACGAGCAGTACTTC. Translated, it gives CASSLGLAGVGYEQYF.

In the case of this clone: Because the CDR3's place on the DNA is in doubt, the DNA is left out and the CDR3 is given as listed by TCRdb. Other DNA sequences from this sample encode an identical CDR3 as well. The J gene is TRBJ2-2, the V gene TRBV2; the table's TRBD2 call for D was not verified on the DNA. Including both end residues, the CDR3 is 15 amino acids long. Germline CDR1 and CDR2: SNHLY and FYNNEI. The CDR3 sequence: CASSEGRVAPGSCFF.

This clone is medium-sized in the sample. CDR3 amino acids: CASSQIAGSYEQYF. The CDR3 DNA reads TGTGCCAGCAGCCAAATTGCAGGATCCTACGAGCAGTACTTC. This chain links TRBV7-9 with TRBJ2-7; D uncertain. The CDR3 totals 14 residues. V lost 5 bases and J 1 base, leaving 12 bases between the germline ends. Germline V CDR1 and CDR2: SEHNR, FQNEAQ (reference sequence).

This clone turned up a few times. The CDR3 is CASSYSVTDTGELFF. The CDR3 DNA sequence: TGTGCCAGCAGTTACTCGGTGACAGACACCGGGGAGCTGTTTTTT. The genes are TRBV6-9 and TRBJ2-2; D may be TRBD1 (5 bases). Trimming took 3 bases from V and 3 from J, leaving 11 bases between them. The CDR3 contains 15 residues. The germline gives CDR1 MNHGY, CDR2 SVAAGI.

The V gene is TRBV14, the J gene TRBJ2-5; 7 bases are a match to TRBD2. The germline V gene encodes CDR1 SGHDN and CDR2 FVKESK. The CDR3 runs 14 residues. V shed 9 bases and J 8 bases; nucleotides not matched to a gene: 15. The CDR3 protein is CARYGQSPGGTQYF. CDR3 bases: TGTGCCAGGTATGGCCAATCGCCGGGGGGTACCCAGTACTTC.

This sequence joins TRBV29-1 and TRBJ2-7; possible D gene TRBD2, 5 bases. The tail of the sequence fits TRBJ2-1 better, so the J call may be wrong. Germline V gives CDR1 SQVTM, CDR2 ANQGSEA. The CDR3 length is 11 residues. CDR3 nucleotides: TGCAGCGTCGATGCGGGCTACGAGCAGTTCTTC. It specifies CSVDAGYEQFF.

By sample fraction, this clone is large. The chain uses TRBV7-2 and TRBJ2-1; no reliable D call. Germline V gives CDR1 SGHTA, CDR2 FQGNSA. This CDR3 comprises 13 residues. Trimming took 8 bases from V and 7 from J, leaving 15 bases between them. The CDR3 DNA is TGTGCCAGCGGCGTTCTGCCCGGGAATGAGCAGTTCTTC. This gives the protein CASGVLPGNEQFF.